Listed here are 18 T cell receptor beta chains from one sample, sequenced in a study of shared clonotypes between healthy human individuals. Naive CD8 cells, CD45RO-negative and positively selected for CCR7, excluded terminally differentiated effector memory CD45RA+ cells. Some clones are missing from TCRdb's copy, which holds only in-frame ones; the method was immunoSEQ multiplex PCR. In the table there are 1.5 million to 2.5 million clones, less than 95% of which are singletons. Source material: naive CD8+ T cells sorted from blood. These TCRs come from a man aged 18 to 30 in good health.

This clone was found once. The V call is TRBV4-1, the J call TRBJ2-1, with TRBD1 matching 7 bases. J gave up 7 bases and V 2 bases, and 8 bases lay outside the gene matches. Germline-derived CDR1 and CDR2 are MGHRA and YSYEKL. The CDR3 length is 15 residues. As DNA, the CDR3 is TGCGCCAGCAGCCAAAGCGTCGGGACAGATAATGAGCAGTTCTTC. It encodes CASSQSVGTDNEQFF.

The chain links TRBV7-9 to TRBJ2-1, with 7 bases fitting TRBD2. CDR1 SEHNR and CDR2 FQNEAQ come from the germline V gene (reference sequence). The V segment lost 7 bases and the J segment 0 bases; nucleotides outside the gene matches: 6. CDR3 length: 15 residues. The CDR3 region has the DNA TGTGCCAGCAATCCTAGCGGAATCTCCTACAATGAGCAGTTCTTC. It codes for CASNPSGISYNEQFF.

Concerning this clone itself: Other DNA sequences within the sample encode an identical CDR3. The chain carries TRBV27 and TRBJ1-5; D remains unclear. Trimming left V 3 bases short and J 2 bases short, with 11 bases between. The CDR3 totals 15 residues. Germline V gene data show CDR1 as MNHEY and CDR2 as SMNVEV (reference sequence). This chain's CDR3 is CASSLGPSGNQPQHF. CDR3 in DNA: TGTGCCAGCAGTTTGGGTCCCTCAGGCAATCAGCCCCAGCATTTT.

The J gene is TRBJ1-6, the V gene TRBV15; 7 bases match TRBD1. The trim removed 5 bases at V and 8 bases at J, leaving 12 bases unmatched. Germline V lookup: CDR1 LNHNV, CDR2 YYDKDF (reference sequence). CDR3 length: 16 amino acids. This CDR3 reads CATSSYRGYVDSPLHF. CDR3 nucleotides: TGTGCCACCAGCTCGTACAGGGGATATGTTGATTCACCCCTCCACTTT.

V usage is TRBV25-1 and J usage is TRBJ2-7; D unclear. V dropped 6 bases and J dropped 6 bases, with 9 bases sitting between them. Germline CDR1 and CDR2: MGHDK and SYGVNS. This CDR3 has 11 amino acids. This CDR3 reads CASREAGEQYF. The CDR3, as DNA: TGTGCCAGCAGAGAAGCCGGCGAGCAGTACTTC.

The V and J genes are TRBV6-6 and TRBJ2-1; no reliable D call. Trimming pared 0 bases from V and 5 bases from J, leaving 14 bases between. Germline lookup yields CDR1 MNHNY and CDR2 SVGAGI (reference sequence). The CDR3 runs to 16 residues. In DNA, the CDR3 is TGTGCCAGCAGTTACTCGGTGGTGATCCTCGACAATGAGCAGTTCTTC. It encodes CASSYSVVILDNEQFF.

This chain's CDR3 is CATGALGVNTEAFF. Here the CDR3 DNA reads TGTGCCACTGGGGCCCTCGGCGTGAACACTGAAGCTTTCTTT. The chain has TRBV19 and TRBJ1-1; perhaps TRBD1 as D (5 bases). With 10 bases removed from V and 0 bases from J, the gap between germline ends came to 15 bases. In germline, CDR1 is LNHDA, CDR2 SQIVND (reference sequence). The CDR3 runs 14 residues.

The chain has TRBV19 and TRBJ1-1, with a tentative D call TRBD1 (5 bases). V was clipped by 10 bases and J by 4 bases, with 16 bases between them. Germline CDR1 LNHDA, CDR2 SQIVND (reference sequence). The CDR3 runs to 13 residues. The CDR3 region has the DNA TGTGCCACCGTCTTCGGGGCGACCACTGAAGCTTTCTTT. It codes for CATVFGATTEAFF.

This chain uses TRBV9 with TRBJ2-5; D uncertain. Germline values: CDR1 SGDLS, CDR2 YYNGEE. Trimming removed 0 bases at V and 1 base at J, with 10 bases between. The CDR3 length is 15 residues. The CDR3 loop is CASSVGGSSQETQYF. CDR3 nucleotides: TGTGCCAGCAGCGTAGGGGGTAGCTCCCAAGAGACCCAGTACTTC.

Turning to this clone: In the same sample, other DNA sequences code for this CDR3. The CDR3 DNA follows: TGCGCCAGCAGCCAAAGACAGGGGACTGAAGCTTTCTTT. Its protein is CASSQRQGTEAFF. The chain combines TRBV4-1 with TRBJ1-1; the match to TRBD1 covers 8 bases. The germline gives CDR1 MGHRA, CDR2 YSYEKL. The V segment lost 2 bases and the J segment 5 bases; nucleotides outside the gene matches: 1. The CDR3 contains 13 residues.

This sequence joins TRBV27 and TRBJ2-7, with 8 bases matching TRBD2. Germline loops: CDR1 MNHEY, CDR2 SMNVEV (reference sequence). CDR3 size: 14 residues. J was trimmed by 3 bases and V by 4 bases; bases with no gene match: 5. The CDR3 bases are TGTGCCAGCAGTTCCGCCGGGAGGGGCTACGAGCAGTACTTC. It encodes CASSSAGRGYEQYF.

The V gene is TRBV5-6, the J gene TRBJ1-5, with 12 bases identical to TRBD1. CDR1 and CDR2 from the germline V gene are SGHDT and YYEEEE. V lost 4 bases and J lost 0; bases outside the gene matches: 11. This CDR3 is built from 19 residues. The CDR3 DNA is TGTGCCAGCAGCGAGGCCGCGGGACAGGGGGCTTTTAGCAATCAGCCCCAGCATTTT. Its protein product is CASSEAAGQGAFSNQPQHF.

Notes on this clone: Other DNA sequences in this sample translate to the same CDR3. The chain uses TRBV7-9 and TRBJ2-5, with no clear D. This CDR3 region has 12 residues. V was pared by 2 bases and J by 3 bases, with 4 bases between. Germline assignment: CDR1 SEHNR and CDR2 FQNEAQ (reference sequence). The CDR3 protein is CASSLREETQYF. The CDR3 nucleotides read TGTGCCAGCAGCTTACGGGAAGAGACCCAGTACTTC. The entire variable domain, with the rest obtained from reference TRBV7-9 and TRBJ2-5, is as follows: DTGVSQNPRHKITKRGQNVTFRCDPISEHNRLYWYRQTLGQGPEFLTYFQNEAQLEKSRLLSDRFSAERPKGSFSTLEIQRTEQGDSAMYLCASSLREETQYFGPGTRLLVL.

This clone was seen once. The identical CDR3 is also encoded by other nucleotide sequences in the sample. The chain links TRBV7-6 to TRBJ2-2, with unresolved D. V was shortened by 1 base and J by 2 bases, with 8 bases between the two germline ends. The CDR3 has 15 amino acids. The germline gives CDR1 SGHVS, CDR2 FNYEAQ. The CDR3 here is CASSLGSGNTGELFF. The CDR3 DNA sequence: TGTGCCAGCAGCTTAGGTTCCGGAAACACCGGGGAGCTGTTTTTT.

V usage is TRBV6-4 and J usage is TRBJ1-3; D possibly corresponds to TRBD1 (5 bases). Per the germline V gene, CDR1 is MRHNA and CDR2 is SNTAGT. The CDR3 runs 13 residues. V lost 8 bases to trimming and J lost 0 bases, with 8 bases between them. The CDR3 DNA reads TGTGCCAGCGAGGGGTTCTCTGGAAACACCATATATTTT. It codes for CASEGFSGNTIYF.

The gene calls are TRBV7-8 and TRBJ2-7; weak D call: TRBD2 (6 bases). The germline V gene has CDR1 SGHVS and CDR2 FQNEAQ. The CDR3 consists of 16 residues. Trimming left V 3 bases short and J 4 bases short, with 19 bases between. In nucleotides, the CDR3 is TGTGCCAGCAGCTTGACGGGAGTAGGGTTGGCTTACGAGCAGTACTTC. It is translated as CASSLTGVGLAYEQYF.

This chain connects TRBV25-1 to TRBJ1-4; D gene uncertain. There are 14 residues in the CDR3. The V gene lost 3 bases and the J gene lost 0 bases, with 5 bases spanning the gap. Germline V lookup: CDR1 MGHDK, CDR2 SYGVNS. The CDR3 reads CASSEAATNEKLFF. For the CDR3, the DNA is TGTGCCAGCAGTGAGGCTGCAACTAATGAAAAACTGTTTTTT.

The gene calls are TRBV13 and TRBJ1-1, with 9 bases lining up with TRBD1. Germline V CDR1 and CDR2: PRHDT, FYEKMQ (reference sequence). This CDR3 spans 18 amino acids. J lost 5 bases, V lost 5 bases, and 18 bases had no gene match. CDR3: CASSTLRIRDRDRTEAFF. Written as DNA, the CDR3 is TGTGCCAGCAGCACTCTAAGAATCCGGGACAGGGATAGGACTGAAGCTTTCTTT.